Presented here are 13 T cell receptor beta chains from one specimen sequenced in a study of Graves' ophthalmopathy and Graves' hyperthyroidism. RNA served as the template for amplifying TCR beta CDR3 regions. HTBI primers were used in a first-round RT-PCR, which preceded a second-round multiplex PCR. TCRdb redid the calling of the multiplex PCR reads with MiXCR, one entry per CDR3 protein. The table lists 600,000 to 950,000 distinct CDR3 sequences, around 40% of them singletons. The sample was peripheral blood. These receptors all come from an adult man with Graves' ophthalmopathy.

This chain joins TRBV10-1 and TRBJ1-1, with D tentatively TRBD1 (5 bases). The CDR3 runs 13 residues. The V end was cut by 4 bases, the J end by 6 bases, with 12 bases between. The germline CDR1 and CDR2 sequences are WNHNN and SYGVQD (reference sequence). The CDR3 reads CASSVGRVSEAFF. The CDR3 DNA reads TGCGCCAGCAGTGTCGGCAGGGTCTCTGAAGCTTTCTTT.

Only one count was recorded for this clonotype. This chain uses TRBV29-1 with TRBJ1-1, with 11 bases lining up with TRBD1. Trimming took 8 bases from V and 5 from J; bases not matched to a gene: 7. The germline V gene encodes CDR1 SQVTM and CDR2 ANQGSEA. This CDR3 has 13 amino acids. The DNA for the CDR3 is TGCAGCAAGGGACAGGGGGTTTGGACTGAAGCTTTCTTT. It specifies CSKGQGVWTEAFF.

This clonotype has a count of ten or more. The CDR3 is CSAPFRTGPYGYTF. Here the CDR3 DNA reads TGCAGTGCTCCGTTTCGGACAGGGCCCTATGGCTACACCTTC. The chain combines TRBV20-1 with TRBJ1-2, with 8 nucleotides matching TRBD1. Germline V gene data show CDR1 as DFQATT and CDR2 as SNEGSKA (reference sequence). CDR3 size: 14 residues. The junction had 9 bases not matched to a gene; V was cut back by 5 bases and J by 4 bases.

This clonotype was seen at least ten times. The chain joins TRBV7-3 to TRBJ1-1; D unclear. V was clipped by 4 bases and J by 0 bases, with 6 bases between them. This CDR3 is 13 amino acids long. Germline V gives CDR1 SGHTA, CDR2 FQGTGA. The DNA for the CDR3 is TGTGCCAGCAGCTCTCAAGTGAACACTGAAGCTTTCTTT. The encoded protein is CASSSQVNTEAFF.

The chain couples TRBV25-1 to TRBJ1-2, with D possibly matching TRBD1 (5 bases). From germline, CDR1 is MGHDK and CDR2 SYGVNS. CDR3 length: 15 amino acids. V lost 8 bases and J lost 0, with 16 bases in between. CDR3 sequence: CASQLGGGANYGYTF. The CDR3 bases are TGTGCCAGCCAGCTCGGGGGGGGAGCTAACTATGGCTACACCTTC.

This clonotype was seen ten or more times. V usage is TRBV19 and J usage is TRBJ1-4; TRBD1 matches at 8 bases. This CDR3 has 15 residues. The V and J ends lost 3 bases and 5 bases, in that order; junction bases with no gene match: 5. CDR1 is LNHDA, CDR2 SQIVND, per germline (reference sequence). The CDR3 DNA reads as TGTGCCAGTAGTATGGTACGACAGGGGAATGAAAAACTGTTTTTT. Residues: CASSMVRQGNEKLFF.

The chain employs TRBV2 and TRBJ1-1, with D tentatively TRBD1 (6 bases). The CDR3 contains 15 residues. Germline V gene data show CDR1 as SNHLY and CDR2 as FYNNEI. V lost 8 bases to trimming and J lost 6 bases, with 22 bases between them. The CDR3 nucleotides read TGTGCCAGCTCTCTTCAGACAGGTGTAGGCGCTGAAGCTTTCTTT. Amino acids: CASSLQTGVGAEAFF. Full variable domain (outside the CDR3, taken from reference TRBV2 and TRBJ1-1): EPEVTQTPSHQVTQMGQEVILRCVPISNHLYFYWYRQILGQKVEFLVSFYNNEISEKSEIFDDQFSVERPDGSNFTLKIRSTKLEDSAMYFCASSLQTGVGAEAFFGQGTRLTVV.

This clonotype was observed many times. The chain recombines TRBV2 with TRBJ1-6; 9 positions match TRBD1. V was pared by 4 bases and J by 7 bases, with 5 bases of the junction left unmatched. The CDR3 consists of 15 residues. Per germline, CDR1 SNHLY and CDR2 FYNNEI. The CDR3 DNA reads TGTGCCAGCAGTGGGGACAGGGAGGGGAATTCACCCCTCCACTTT. It specifies CASSGDREGNSPLHF.

This clonotype appeared once. This chain connects TRBV19 to TRBJ2-1; unclear D gene. Germline-derived CDR1 and CDR2 are LNHDA and SQIVND (reference sequence). V dropped 5 bases and J dropped 2 bases, with 7 bases sitting between them. The CDR3 consists of 13 residues. The CDR3 loop is CASSLGTYNEQFF. DNA of the CDR3: TGTGCCAGTAGTCTGGGGACCTACAATGAGCAGTTCTTC.

This sequence joins TRBV12-3 or TRBV12-4 and TRBJ2-3, with D perhaps TRBD2 (5 bases). This CDR3 spans 12 amino acids. V shed 6 bases and J shed 5 bases, with 9 bases lying between them. The CDR3 sequence: CASRLELDTQYF. The DNA of the CDR3 is TGTGCCAGCAGACTAGAGTTAGATACGCAGTATTTT.

This clonotype was recorded at least ten times. This chain uses TRBV29-1 with TRBJ2-7; D might be TRBD1 (5 bases). This CDR3 is built from 13 residues. Germline V gene lookup returns CDR1 SQVTM and CDR2 ANQGSEA. Trimming took 3 bases from V and 0 from J, leaving 9 bases between them. Here the CDR3 reads CSVETDTSYEQYF. The CDR3 DNA follows: TGCAGCGTTGAGACGGACACCTCCTACGAGCAGTACTTC.

The rearrangement links TRBV9 to TRBJ2-5; 9 nucleotides align to TRBD1. Germline V gene data show CDR1 as SGDLS and CDR2 as YYNGEE. This CDR3 spans 15 amino acids. J gave up 4 bases and V 4 bases, and 8 bases lay outside the gene matches. The CDR3: CASSSLTGGGETQYF. The CDR3, as DNA: TGTGCCAGCAGCTCCCTCACAGGGGGCGGAGAGACCCAGTACTTC.

This clonotype was picked up many times. The junction differs from germline at one of its ends, possibly a read error. The chain joins TRBV10-3 to TRBJ2-7, with 8 bases lining up with TRBD1. The CDR3 totals 14 residues. In germline, CDR1 is ENHRY, CDR2 SYGVKD. For the CDR3, the DNA is TGTGCCATAAGTGCCGGGACAGGTCTTTACGAGCAGTACTTC. Its protein product is CAISAGTGLYEQYF.